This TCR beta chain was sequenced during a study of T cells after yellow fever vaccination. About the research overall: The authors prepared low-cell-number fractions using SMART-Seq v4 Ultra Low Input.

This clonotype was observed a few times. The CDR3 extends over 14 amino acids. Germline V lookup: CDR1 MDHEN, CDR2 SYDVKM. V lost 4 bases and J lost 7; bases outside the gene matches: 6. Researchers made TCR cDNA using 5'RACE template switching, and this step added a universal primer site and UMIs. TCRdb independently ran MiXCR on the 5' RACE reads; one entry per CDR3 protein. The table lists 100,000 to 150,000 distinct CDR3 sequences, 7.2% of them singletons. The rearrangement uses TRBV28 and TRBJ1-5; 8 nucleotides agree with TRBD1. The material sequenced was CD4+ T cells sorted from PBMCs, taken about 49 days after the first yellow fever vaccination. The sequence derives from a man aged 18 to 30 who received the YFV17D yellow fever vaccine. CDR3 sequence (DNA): TGTGCCAGCAGTTCCAGGGGGCGTTGGCAGCCCCAGCATTTT. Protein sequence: CASSSRGRWQPQHF.